One and the same sample provided the 20 T cell receptor beta chains below, sequenced in a study of pediatric ulcerative colitis. Profiled with immunoSEQ multiplex PCR; TCRdb holds only in-frame clones, not every one. The sample has roughly 64,000 clones; roughly nine tenths are singletons. The specimen was blood. The receptors were gathered from a boy aged 10-17 years with severe ulcerative colitis.

The chain has TRBV27 and TRBJ2-7; 8 nucleotides agree with TRBD1. The CDR3 sequence is 14 residues long. The V segment lost 5 bases and the J segment 1 base; nucleotides outside the gene matches: 4. Germline values: CDR1 MNHEY, CDR2 SMNVEV (reference sequence). The CDR3 nucleotides read TGTGCCAGCAGTACAGGGGGGATATCCTACGAGCAGTACTTC. Translation gives CASSTGGISYEQYF.

The count of this clone is one. The V gene is TRBV10-3, the J gene TRBJ2-3; 9 positions match TRBD2. V trimming: 11 bases; J trimming: 4 bases; junction bases outside the gene matches: 10. Germline V CDR1 and CDR2: ENHRY, SYGVKD. The CDR3 has 14 amino acids. CDR3 loop: CASEGGGGADTQYF. CDR3 sequence (DNA): TGTGCCTCCGAAGGCGGGGGGGGTGCAGATACGCAGTATTTT.

The V gene is TRBV7-8, the J gene TRBJ2-5; TRBD1 might be the D (5 bases). Trimming took off 4 bases at V and 1 base at J, with 19 bases between the two ends. The CDR3 extends over 17 amino acids. Germline CDR1 is SGHVS and CDR2 is FQNEAQ. The CDR3 nucleotides read TGTGCCAGCAGCTCGGCTGCGTTTAGTAGGGGCCAAGAGACCCAGTACTTC. Amino acids: CASSSAAFSRGQETQYF.

J is TRBJ2-7 and V is TRBV11-3; 8 bases match TRBD2. After removal of 5 bases from V and 0 bases from J, the junction contained 3 bases not matched to a gene. CDR3 length: 14 residues. The germline V gene has CDR1 SGHNT and CDR2 YENEEA. The CDR3 region is CASSDTSGSYEQYF. The CDR3 DNA is TGTGCCAGCAGCGATACTAGCGGCTCCTACGAGCAGTACTTC.

This clone was counted once. The gene calls are TRBV6-5 and TRBJ1-1; no reliable D call. Looked up from germline, CDR1 is MNHEY and CDR2 is SVGAGI. V dropped 10 bases and J dropped 0 bases, with 12 bases sitting between them. The CDR3 covers 13 residues. DNA of the CDR3: TGTGCCACGACGGAAGGAATGAACACTGAAGCTTTCTTT. This sequence encodes CATTEGMNTEAFF.

The chain combines TRBV6-6 with TRBJ2-5; D perhaps matches TRBD1 (7 bases). This CDR3 is built from 15 residues. Germline-derived CDR1 and CDR2 are MNHNY and SVGAGI (reference sequence). The V end lost 4 bases, the J end lost 7 bases, and 19 bases lay between the germline ends. The CDR3 sequence is CASSSQGESGWTQYF. The CDR3 nucleotides read TGTGCCAGCAGTTCCCAGGGGGAGAGCGGGTGGACCCAGTACTTC.

The table lists this clone with a count of one. V and J are TRBV11-3 and TRBJ2-3, with TRBD2 identical over 8 bases. V dropped 11 bases and J dropped 5; count of bases not matched to a gene: 9. Germline CDR1 SGHNT, CDR2 YENEEA. CDR3 size: 13 residues. The CDR3 DNA sequence: TGTGCCGGAAGTAGCGGGACGGAAGATACGCAGTATTTT. Translation: CAGSSGTEDTQYF.

The rearrangement links TRBV7-6 to TRBJ1-2; D gene unclear. The germline CDR1 and CDR2 sequences are SGHVS and FNYEAQ. V lost 5 bases and J lost 5, with 12 bases in between. The CDR3 extends over 13 amino acids. In DNA form, the CDR3 reads TGTGCCAGCAGCCCTGATAGTGGGTATGGCTACACCTTC. It yields the protein CASSPDSGYGYTF.

This clone appeared a single time. This chain joins TRBV5-1 and TRBJ2-1; the D gene is possibly TRBD2 (5 bases). V lost 0 bases and J 4 bases, leaving 8 bases between the germline ends. The CDR3 spans 14 residues. CDR1 and CDR2 (germline): SGHRS, YFSETQ. The CDR3 protein is CASSLVASYNEQFF. CDR3 DNA sequence: TGCGCCAGCAGCTTGGTAGCGTCATACAATGAGCAGTTCTTC.

The J gene is TRBJ2-1, the V gene TRBV6-5, with D maybe TRBD2 (6 bases). Per the germline V gene, CDR1 is MNHEY and CDR2 is SVGAGI. The ends were cut back, 2 bases at V and 8 bases at J, with 13 bases in the middle. The CDR3 runs to 14 residues. CDR3 sequence (DNA): TGTGCCAGCAGTTACACGGCGGGAAACGATGAGCAGTTCTTC. Protein product: CASSYTAGNDEQFF.

CDR3 amino acids: CASSQTKSTEAFF. The DNA of the CDR3 is TGTGCCAGCAGCCAAACAAAGAGCACTGAAGCTTTCTTT. The chain recombines TRBV13 with TRBJ1-1, with D uncertain. V lost 5 bases, J lost 4 bases, and 11 bases lay in between. Germline V CDR1 and CDR2: PRHDT, FYEKMQ (reference sequence). This CDR3 is built from 13 residues. Full variable domain (rest looked up from reference TRBV13 and TRBJ1-1): AAGVIQSPRHLIKEKRETATLKCYPIPRHDTVYWYQQGPGQDPQFLISFYEKMQSDKGSIPDRFSAQQFSDYHSELNMSSLELGDSALYFCASSQTKSTEAFFGQGTRLTVV.

The V call is TRBV19, the J call TRBJ2-1; tentative D call: TRBD2 (5 bases). V dropped 7 bases and J dropped 7 bases, with 17 bases sitting between them. Germline CDR1 reads LNHDA; CDR2 reads SQIVND (reference sequence). The CDR3 loop spans 14 amino acids. The CDR3 DNA sequence: TGTGCCAGTAAGATAGGTACTAGTATGAATGAGCAGTTCTTC. Its translation is CASKIGTSMNEQFF. The full variable domain, rest sourced from reference TRBV19 and TRBJ2-1, is DGGITQSPKYLFRKEGQNVTLSCEQNLNHDAMYWYRQDPGQGLRLIYYSQIVNDFQKGDIAEGYSVSREKKESFPLTVTSAQKNPTAFYLCASKIGTSMNEQFFGPGTRLTVL.

The gene calls are TRBV18 and TRBJ2-1; D gene unclear. The germline V gene encodes CDR1 KGHSH and CDR2 LQKENI. V was cut by 5 bases and J by 1 base, with 9 bases left in between. The CDR3 contains 14 residues. The CDR3 loop is CASSETPSYNEQFF. The DNA of the CDR3 is TGTGCCAGCTCAGAGACACCTTCCTACAATGAGCAGTTCTTC.

The chain carries TRBV7-2 and TRBJ2-1; 8 nucleotides agree with TRBD2. After removal of 7 bases from V and 4 bases from J, the junction contained 6 bases not matched to a gene. CDR1 SGHTA and CDR2 FQGNSA come from the germline V gene. This CDR3 is 14 amino acids long. CDR3 loop: CASTTSGIYNEQFF. For the CDR3, the DNA is TGTGCCAGCACCACTAGCGGCATATACAATGAGCAGTTCTTC.

V is TRBV2 and J is TRBJ2-2, with a possible D match to TRBD1 (5 bases). V lost 1 base to trimming and J lost 4 bases, with 7 bases between them. There are 14 residues in the CDR3. The germline V gene encodes CDR1 SNHLY and CDR2 FYNNEI. The CDR3 region is CASSEVRGTGELFF. CDR3 nucleotide sequence: TGTGCCAGCAGTGAAGTAAGGGGCACCGGGGAGCTGTTTTTT.

The chain employs TRBV27 and TRBJ1-2; D remains ambiguous. CDR3 size: 14 residues. Trimming took off 6 bases at V and 4 bases at J, with 15 bases between the two ends. CDR1 and CDR2 from the germline V gene are MNHEY and SMNVEV (reference sequence). The CDR3 DNA follows: TGTGCCAGCAGCCCGAGTTGGAGTTCCTATGGCTACACCTTC. Its translation is CASSPSWSSYGYTF.

The CDR3 protein is CASSSGTNSYEQYF. CDR3 coding DNA: TGCGCCAGCAGCTCCGGGACTAACTCCTACGAGCAGTACTTC. The chain is built from TRBV5-1 and TRBJ2-7; 7 bases are shared with TRBD2. There are 14 residues in the CDR3. V lost 3 bases and J lost 0; bases outside the gene matches: 3. From germline, CDR1 is SGHRS and CDR2 YFSETQ.

The chain employs TRBV21-1 and TRBJ2-7; no check of the table's D call, TRBD1, against the DNA was made. TRBV21-1 is a known pseudogene. The CDR3 runs 14 residues. CDR3 sequence: CASSKEGQDYEQYF. CDR3 coding DNA: TGTGCCAGCAGCAAAGAGGGACAGGACTACGAGCAGTACTTC.

This chain connects TRBV11-2 to TRBJ2-7, with D uncertain. This CDR3 comprises 11 residues. Germline CDR1 SGHAT, CDR2 FQNNGV. V gave up 6 bases and J gave up 4 bases, with 7 bases separating them. CDR3 DNA: TGTGCCAGCAGTCCCCGGTACGAGCAGTACTTC. Translating it yields CASSPRYEQYF.

The chain uses TRBV7-9 and TRBJ2-1, with TRBD2 matching over 9 bases. Per germline, CDR1 SEHNR and CDR2 FQNEAQ (reference sequence). With 1 base clipped from V and 8 bases from J, the junction kept 9 bases outside the gene matches. This CDR3 region has 16 residues. The CDR3 is CASSLDGAGGPHEQFF. The CDR3 DNA sequence: TGTGCCAGCAGCTTAGATGGGGCGGGAGGGCCCCATGAGCAGTTCTTC.